Reported below is one T cell receptor (beta chain). The antigen is undetermined. The germline V and J ends were trimmed by 7 bases and 10 bases, with 20 bases remaining between them. Per the germline V gene, CDR1 is LNHDA and CDR2 is SQIVND (reference sequence). The CDR3 consists of 15 residues. Before ophthalmopathy appeared, progressors gave blood at initial hyperthyroidism diagnosis. This entry is derived from a study of T cells in Graves' hyperthyroidism and ophthalmopathy. General observations from the study: Expanded thyroid clonotypes (above 0.001) were mostly also found in blood.

RNA transcripts yielded amplified TCR beta CDR3 regions. HTBI primers were used for first-round RT-PCR of the TCR CDR3. TCRdb analysed the multiplex PCR reads with MiXCR anew, one entry per CDR3 protein. The sample lists a few hundred thousand distinct CDR3 sequences, around an eighth occurring once. The sequencing sample was made of blood. The sequence derives from a man aged 30 to 45 with Graves' hyperthyroidism that later progressed to Graves' ophthalmopathy. The V call is TRBV19, the J call TRBJ1-6; tentatively, D is TRBD1 (5 bases). CDR3 sequence (DNA): TGTGCCAGTACGGGGCGCCGGGAGGCGGGATCACCCCTCCACTTT. Translated: CASTGRREAGSPLHF. Looking up the rest from reference TRBV19 and TRBJ1-6 gives the full variable domain: DGGITQSPKYLFRKEGQNVTLSCEQNLNHDAMYWYRQDPGQGLRLIYYSQIVNDFQKGDIAEGYSVSREKKESFPLTVTSAQKNPTAFYLCASTGRREAGSPLHFGNGTRLTVT.